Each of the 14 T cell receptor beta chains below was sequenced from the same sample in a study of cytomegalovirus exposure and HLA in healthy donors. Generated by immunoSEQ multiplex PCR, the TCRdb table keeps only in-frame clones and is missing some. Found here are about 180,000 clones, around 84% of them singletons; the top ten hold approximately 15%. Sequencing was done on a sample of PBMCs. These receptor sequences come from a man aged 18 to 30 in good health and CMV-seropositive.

The chain's CDR3 is CAWSAGGSSYEQYF. As DNA, the CDR3 is TGTGCCTGGAGTGCGGGGGGTTCGTCCTACGAGCAGTACTTC. The chain recombines TRBV30 with TRBJ2-7; 7 bases agree with TRBD2. With V trimmed by 1 base and J by 1 base, 4 bases remained unmatched. The CDR3 has 14 residues. The germline V gene encodes CDR1 GTSNPN and CDR2 SVGIG (reference sequence).

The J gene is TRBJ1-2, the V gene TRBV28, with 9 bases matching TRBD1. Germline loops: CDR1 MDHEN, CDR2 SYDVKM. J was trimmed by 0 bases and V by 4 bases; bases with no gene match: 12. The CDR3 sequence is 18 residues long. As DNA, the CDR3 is TGTGCCAGCAGTTCCGCTCCGGGACAGGGCGAGGCTAACTATGGCTACACCTTC. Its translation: CASSSAPGQGEANYGYTF.

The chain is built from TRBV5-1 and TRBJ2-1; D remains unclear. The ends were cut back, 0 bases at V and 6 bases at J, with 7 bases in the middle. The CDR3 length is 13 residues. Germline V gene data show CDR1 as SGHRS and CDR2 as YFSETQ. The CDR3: CASSLGLINEQFF. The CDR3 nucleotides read TGCGCCAGCAGCTTGGGACTGATCAATGAGCAGTTCTTC.

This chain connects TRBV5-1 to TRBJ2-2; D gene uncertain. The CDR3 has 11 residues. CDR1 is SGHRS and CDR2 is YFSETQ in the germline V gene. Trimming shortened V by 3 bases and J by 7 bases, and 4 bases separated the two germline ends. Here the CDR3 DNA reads TGCGCCAGCAGCTACGGCGGGGAGCTGTTTTTT. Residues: CASSYGGELFF.

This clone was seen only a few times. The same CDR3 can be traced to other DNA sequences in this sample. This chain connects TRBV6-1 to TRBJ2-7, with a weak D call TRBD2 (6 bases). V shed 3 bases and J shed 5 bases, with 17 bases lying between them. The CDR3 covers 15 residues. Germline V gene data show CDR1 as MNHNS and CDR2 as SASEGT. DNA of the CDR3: TGTGCCAGCAGTGAGGTCGGAACGGGAGCGCACGAGCAGTACTTC. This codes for CASSEVGTGAHEQYF.

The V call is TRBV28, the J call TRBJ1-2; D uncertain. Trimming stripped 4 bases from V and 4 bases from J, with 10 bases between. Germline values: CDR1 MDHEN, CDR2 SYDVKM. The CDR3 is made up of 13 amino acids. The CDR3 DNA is TGTGCCAGCAGTTCCGGAGGGCTCTATGGCTACACCTTC. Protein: CASSSGGLYGYTF.

CDR3 loop: CASSLGLEGRYQETQYF. The CDR3, as DNA: TGCGCCAGCAGCTTGGGACTAGAAGGTCGGTACCAAGAGACCCAGTACTTC. V usage is TRBV5-1 and J usage is TRBJ2-5, with a weak D call TRBD2 (6 bases). The germline V gene encodes CDR1 SGHRS and CDR2 YFSETQ. V was cut by 0 bases and J by 0 bases, with 15 bases left in between. This CDR3 has 17 residues.

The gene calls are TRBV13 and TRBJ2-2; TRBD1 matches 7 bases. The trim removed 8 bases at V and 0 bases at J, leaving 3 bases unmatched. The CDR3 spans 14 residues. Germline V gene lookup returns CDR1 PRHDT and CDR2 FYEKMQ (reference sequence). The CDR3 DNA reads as TGTGCCAGCCGCCAGGGGGCGAACACCGGGGAGCTGTTTTTT. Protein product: CASRQGANTGELFF.

As DNA, the CDR3 is TGTGCCTGGAGTGTACAGGGAGAGAGCAATCAGCCCCAGCATTTT. Translated, it gives CAWSVQGESNQPQHF. This chain joins TRBV30 and TRBJ1-5; D possibly corresponds to TRBD1 (6 bases). The CDR3 loop spans 15 amino acids. Germline loops: CDR1 GTSNPN, CDR2 SVGIG (reference sequence). Trimming left V 0 bases short and J 1 base short, with 10 bases between.

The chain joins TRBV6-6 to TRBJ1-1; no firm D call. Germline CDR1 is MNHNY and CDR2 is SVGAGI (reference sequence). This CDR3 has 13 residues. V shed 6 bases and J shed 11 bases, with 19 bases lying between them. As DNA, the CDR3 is TGTGCCAGCAGCCCTGACTTATCCACCGTGGCTTTCTTT. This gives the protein CASSPDLSTVAFF.

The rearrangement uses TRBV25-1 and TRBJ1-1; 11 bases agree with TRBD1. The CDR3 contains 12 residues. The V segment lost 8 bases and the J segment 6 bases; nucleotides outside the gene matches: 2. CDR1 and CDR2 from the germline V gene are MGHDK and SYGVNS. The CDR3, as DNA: TGTGCCAGCGCGGGACAGGGGGCTGAAGCTTTCTTT. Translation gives CASAGQGAEAFF.

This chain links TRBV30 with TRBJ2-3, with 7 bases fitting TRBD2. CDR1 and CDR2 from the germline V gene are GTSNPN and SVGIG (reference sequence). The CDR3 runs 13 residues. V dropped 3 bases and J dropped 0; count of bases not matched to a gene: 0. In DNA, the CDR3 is TGTGCCTGGAGAGCGGGGAGCACAGATACGCAGTATTTT. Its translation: CAWRAGSTDTQYF. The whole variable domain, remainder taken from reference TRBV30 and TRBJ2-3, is SQTIHQWPATLVQPVGSPLSLECTVEGTSNPNLYWYRQAAGRGLQLLFYSVGIGQISSEVPQNLSASRPQDRQFILSSKKLLLSDSGFYLCAWRAGSTDTQYFGPGTRLTVL.

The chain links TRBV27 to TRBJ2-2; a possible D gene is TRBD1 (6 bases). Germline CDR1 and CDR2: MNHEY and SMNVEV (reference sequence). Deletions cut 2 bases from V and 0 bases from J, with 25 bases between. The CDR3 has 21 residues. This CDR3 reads CASSLLTDIVGRGPNTGELFF. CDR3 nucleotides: TGTGCCAGCAGTTTACTTACAGACATTGTGGGCAGGGGCCCGAACACCGGGGAGCTGTTTTTT.

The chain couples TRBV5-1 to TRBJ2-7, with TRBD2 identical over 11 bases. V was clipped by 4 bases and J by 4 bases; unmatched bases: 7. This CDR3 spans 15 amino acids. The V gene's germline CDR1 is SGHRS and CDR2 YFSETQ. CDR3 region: CASSGLAGGQYEQYF. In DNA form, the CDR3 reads TGCGCCAGCAGCGGCTTAGCGGGAGGGCAGTACGAGCAGTACTTC.